A single sample gave rise to the 2 T cell receptor beta chains below, sequenced in a study of blood T cells in healthy people across ages. Alongside a J-beta primer mix, a sample-barcoded 5' primer served in a second PCR lasting about 7 to 11 cycles. TCRdb reprocessed the 5' RACE reads via MiXCR and lists one record per CDR3 protein. The sample yields some 1,500,000 distinct CDR3 sequences, approximately 43% seen once. Input material: blood. The receptors derive from a woman younger than 30 in good health.

The CDR3 DNA is TGTGCCAGCAGCCCTCGGAATGTGGGCACAGATACGCAGTATTTT. Translation gives CASSPRNVGTDTQYF. This sequence joins TRBV7-9 and TRBJ2-3; D unclear. The CDR3 is 15 amino acids. Germline values: CDR1 SEHNR, CDR2 FQNEAQ (reference sequence). V lost 5 bases to trimming and J lost 1 base, with 13 bases between them. Full variable domain (outside the CDR3, taken from reference TRBV7-9 and TRBJ2-3): DTGVSQNPRHKITKRGQNVTFRCDPISEHNRLYWYRQTLGQGPEFLTYFQNEAQLEKSRLLSDRFSAERPKGSFSTLEIQRTEQGDSAMYLCASSPRNVGTDTQYFGPGTRLTVL.

In its sample, this clonotype was seen a few times. The V call is TRBV7-3, the J call TRBJ2-5; 8 nucleotides align to TRBD2. Germline CDR1 is SGHTA and CDR2 is FQGTGA. V lost 0 bases, J lost 2 bases, and 5 bases stayed unmatched. The CDR3 loop spans 16 amino acids. Here the CDR3 DNA reads TGTGCCAGCAGCTTAACGCTTACTAGCGGTCAAGAGACCCAGTACTTC. Its translation is CASSLTLTSGQETQYF.